This TCR beta chain was profiled in a study of T-cell memory formation after mild COVID-19. One entry per CDR3 protein, called by TCRdb with MiXCR from the 5' RACE reads. The sample contains some 30,000 distinct CDR3 sequences, less than 7.5% of which appear only once. This clonotype appeared many times. Germline CDR1 is SGHTA and CDR2 is FQGNSA. V lost 1 base, J lost 6 bases, and 10 bases lay in between. CDR3 size: 14 residues. Sequencing was carried out using PBMCs or a T cell subset sorted from them (not recorded which). This receptor was identified in an adult woman who had mild COVID-19 (a few samples of this study predate the infection). Cell type and time point are not known. The chain is built from TRBV7-2 and TRBJ2-1, with unresolved D. As DNA, the CDR3 is TGTGCCAGCAGCTTAGTCACGGTTAGCAATGAGCAGTTCTTC. Residues: CASSLVTVSNEQFF.